This entry is about one TCR beta chain. Its antigen is currently unknown. The CDR3 sequence is 15 residues long. In germline, CDR1 is MGHRA, CDR2 YSYEKL. This specimen belongs to a study of blood T cells in healthy people across ages. Findings and caveats of the study: Naive T cell percentage strongly correlated with TCR beta diversity.

It was with a sample-barcoded 5' primer and a J-beta primer mix that a second PCR of about 7 to 12 cycles was run. TCRdb ran MiXCR on the 5' RACE reads and lists one entry per CDR3 protein. This sample has approximately 800,000 distinct CDR3 sequences, with approximately 25% found just once. These data are also associated with another study on T cells of mothers and their children.

This TCR was sampled from a boy aged 5-17 years in good health. The chain employs TRBV4-1 and TRBJ2-5; 7 bases match TRBD1. Judging by the DNA end, TRBJ2-7 fits better; the J call may be wrong. Sequenced: blood. The CDR3, as DNA: TGCGCCAGCAGGCGGACCGGGGACAGAGCCTACGAGCAGTACTTC. Encoded protein: CASRRTGDRAYEQYF.